A selection of T cell receptor beta chains follows, all from one sample in a study of blood T cells in healthy people across ages. Using its own MiXCR run on the 5' RACE reads, TCRdb lists one record per CDR3 protein. The data contain over 600,000 distinct CDR3 sequences, approximately 53% of them singletons. The source material was blood. The receptor source for this set is a man in his forties or fifties in good health. Both conserved end residues are part of each CDR3.

TRBV6-1	TRBJ1-5	15	CASSESAGLHQPQHF
TRBV9	TRBJ1-2	15	CASSEGTEHLKGYTF
TRBV13	TRBJ1-3	14	CASRDRGPGNTIYF
TRBV29-1	TRBJ2-1	14	CSVAGGAVYNEQFF
TRBV10-3	TRBJ2-4	16	CAISDPTSGSRDIQYF
TRBV5-1	TRBJ2-1	14	CASSLEGLLDEQFF
TRBV30	TRBJ2-2	13	CAWNTANTGELFF
TRBV7-9	TRBJ2-7	19	CASSLVGRSVRANSYEQYF
TRBV2	TRBJ1-1	14	CATHLQVPNTEAFF
TRBV25-1	TRBJ2-1	16	CASSASTGTGFNEQFF
TRBV27	TRBJ2-7	14	CASSLGENRYEQYF
TRBV5-1	TRBJ2-1	17	CASSSRGGRESDSEQFF
TRBV9	TRBJ2-7	14	CASSYRDRAYEQYF
TRBV16	TRBJ2-7	14	CASSQTGPTYEQYF
TRBV9	TRBJ2-1	14	CAISVGDTSNEQFF
TRBV27	TRBJ1-6	14	CANEGFWVNSPLHF
TRBV2	TRBJ2-3	16	CASSVGRLLSGDTQYF
TRBV4-2	TRBJ2-2	15	CASSPEGPNTGELFF
TRBV20-1	TRBJ2-3	14	CSARVVRSTDTQYF
TRBV7-3	TRBJ2-7	12	CASSAGTTEQYF
TRBV5-6	TRBJ2-4	13	CASRWDRENIQYF
TRBV19	TRBJ2-1	14	CASNGGMGVNEQFF
TRBV7-2	TRBJ2-3	17	CASSLEWYRARTDTQYF
TRBV9	TRBJ2-7	15	CASSVEPGQSYEQYF
TRBV5-6	TRBJ1-1	13	CASKTVENTEAFF
TRBV18	TRBJ1-1	13	CAGAWGVDTEAFF
TRBV27	TRBJ1-2	16	CASSFGPGGSLGGYTF
TRBV7-2	TRBJ1-2	14	CASRAYGVMKGYTF
TRBV5-1	TRBJ1-1	15	CASSLQGGSNTEAFF
TRBV7-8	TRBJ2-7	15	CASSPRGGFNNEQYF
TRBV7-3	TRBJ2-4	15	CASSLYKTSRNIQYF
TRBV4-2	TRBJ1-5	18	CASSQDRGQATSNQPQHF
TRBV7-2	TRBJ2-5	15	CASSLLVAAQETQYF